Below, 3 T cell receptor beta chains from the same sample are listed, as sequenced in a study of shared clonotypes between healthy human individuals. The data were produced by immunoSEQ multiplex PCR, yet TCRdb's version contains in-frame clones alone and is incomplete. The sample lists about 1 million clones, around 76% occurring once. The sequenced material came from memory CD4+ T cells sorted from blood. The subset here: CD45RA-negative fraction. These receptors all stem from a man aged 18 to 35 in good health.

This rearrangement joins TRBV4-3 to TRBJ2-2; TRBD2 matches 7 bases. Losses at the gene ends were 0 bases for V and 6 bases for J; bases not matched to a gene: 1. Germline V gene data show CDR1 as LGHNA and CDR2 as YSLEER. This CDR3 region has 14 residues. The CDR3 nucleotides read TGCGCCAGCAGCCAAGATAGCGGGTCCGGGGAGCTGTTTTTT. Translated, it gives CASSQDSGSGELFF.

The V gene is TRBV27, the J gene TRBJ2-3; D could derive from TRBD1 or TRBD2 (6 bases each). CDR3 length: 16 amino acids. V dropped 5 bases and J dropped 2 bases, with 17 bases sitting between them. Germline values: CDR1 MNHEY, CDR2 SMNVEV (reference sequence). The CDR3 DNA sequence: TGTGCCAGCAGTCCCGGGGGACACGCCATCACAGATACGCAGTATTTT. Amino acid sequence: CASSPGGHAITDTQYF.

CDR3 amino acids: CASSLAGSREKLFF. For the CDR3, the DNA is TGTGCCAGCAGCTTAGCAGGTTCCCGTGAAAAACTGTTTTTT. The chain recombines TRBV7-3 with TRBJ1-4, with unresolved D. V dropped 2 bases and J dropped 7 bases, with 11 bases sitting between them. Germline V gives CDR1 SGHTA, CDR2 FQGTGA. The CDR3 contains 14 residues.